The following is a T cell receptor beta chain sequence with its context. As yet, its antigen is unknown. The data are from a study of T cell responses to AZD1222 COVID-19 vaccine. As for the study in general: Second-dose intervals near 4 or 12 weeks were combined.

Germline V gene sequence: CDR1 MNHEY, CDR2 SMNVEV (reference sequence). The V gene lost 3 bases and the J gene lost 6 bases, with 11 bases spanning the gap. This CDR3 comprises 13 residues. TCRdb's table, derived via immunoSEQ multiplex PCR, lists solely in-frame clones and lacks some. This repertoire shows under 120,000 clones, roughly 90% found once; its top ten account for approximately 1.1%. Study results and limitations: Mostly white British, mostly female donors; authors suggested clonal diversity may be underestimated. Reportedly, nearly half of unique spike TCRs recognized epitopes outside B.1.351/B.1.1.7 mutations. In all cases, repertoires were sampled only after the peak T cell response.

This specimen consisted of peripheral blood, obtained on day 0 of AZD1222 vaccination. The clonotype originates from an adult in good health. The genes are TRBV27 and TRBJ1-2, with D unresolved. The CDR3 region has the DNA TGTGCCAGCAGTTTCTGGGGTGGGGATGGCTACACCTTC. Translated, it gives CASSFWGGDGYTF.